This T cell receptor beta chain was recovered during a study of tumor-infiltrating lymphocytes in primary liver carcinoma. This CDR3 has 17 amino acids. The junction had 6 bases not matched to a gene; V was cut back by 1 base and J by 5 bases. Germline V gene sequence: CDR1 MGHRA, CDR2 YSYEKL. Total RNA amounting to 500 ng was the source from which TCR beta cDNA was made with a constant-region primer. Library construction for TCR beta comprised three nested multiplex PCR rounds performed with slightly modified ARM-PCR. Amplification in the first two PCR rounds was performed using TRBV1-TRBV30 forward primers and a C-beta reverse primer for around 11 cycles each. TCRdb re-called the multiplex PCR reads through MiXCR, storing one row per CDR3 protein. The table shows fewer than 350,000 distinct CDR3 sequences, with less than 70% occurring only once. Study-wide results and limits: Tumor region pairs overlapped more than did tumor-adjacent and tumor-blood pairs. Tumor top-250-clone fractions significantly exceeded those of blood (p = 0.039).

Unsorted whole blood yielded blood RNA, and germline DNA was extracted as well. The authors collected four milliliters of peripheral blood before surgery. In the case of this clonotype: As yet, its antigen is unknown. This sequence may be a read error, since a much larger clone differs from it by one base. This CDR3 fails to terminate in the conserved phenylalanine or tryptophan, so it likely reflects a read error.

The TCR sequence derives from a man aged 35 to 55 with primary liver carcinoma and hepatitis B virus infection. The chain is built from TRBV4-1 and TRBJ2-2; TRBD2 aligns across 11 bases. The sample taken for sequencing was peripheral blood. Here the CDR3 reads CASSQATGTSGTGELFV. The CDR3 DNA reads as TGCGCCAGCAGCCAAGCAACCGGGACTAGCGGTACCGGGGAGCTGTTTGTT.